Detailed here is one T cell receptor (beta chain). Original processing methods: Amplified reference gene primers provided the basis for estimating nucleated cell counts. Assay used: immunoSEQ multiplex PCR; TCRdb lists only in-frame clones, some missing. The V and J calls and the clone size are those of that table, but D and trimming were determined from the DNA. The data show about 330,000 clones, with 92% seen just once and roughly 18% held by the top ten. This sample was included in a study of blood T cell repertoires in COVID-19. There are 15 residues in the CDR3. Germline-derived CDR1 and CDR2 are SGHKS and YYEKEE (reference sequence). The V gene lost 1 base and the J gene lost 3 bases, with 11 bases spanning the gap.

The sequence was collected from a woman between 25 and 40 years old who had recovered from COVID-19. This chain joins TRBV5-5 and TRBJ2-1; no reliable D call. Sequencing was performed on PBMCs or T cells enriched from blood (not recorded which). Written as DNA, the CDR3 is TGTGCCAGCAGCTTGAGTCCCCCCTACTACAATGAGCAGTTCTTC. It specifies CASSLSPPYYNEQFF.